This TCR beta chain came from a study of shared clonotypes between healthy human individuals. The run depth of the assay was deep. In the sorted-subset replicate PCRs, around 220 ng DNA, 25,000 to 30,000 T cell genomes, was used. Original handling: Junction-only immunoSEQ data arrived without quality scores, meaning filtering differed. Sequenced by immunoSEQ multiplex PCR; TCRdb stores in-frame clones only, minus some. The V and J calls and clone size were taken over from that table, and D and trimming were inferred from the DNA. The sample records around 750,000 clones, about 74% being singletons. Study-wide results and caveats: In a handful of donors, around 5.5% of naive CD4 clonotypes appeared in common.

A note on this clone: The antigen remains unidentified.

Trimming left V 4 bases short and J 1 base short, with 14 bases between. Germline CDR1 SGHVS, CDR2 FNYEAQ. The CDR3 has 15 amino acids. This receptor was obtained from a woman aged 25-40 years in good health. Sample: memory CD4+ T cells sorted from blood. The subset denotes: CD45RA-negative fraction. V is TRBV7-6 and J is TRBJ2-7, with TRBD2 as a possible D gene (5 bases). CDR3 DNA sequence: TGTGCCAGCAGCTCAAACACGGGAAATTCCTACGAGCAGTACTTC. Protein product: CASSSNTGNSYEQYF.